This T cell receptor (beta chain) was identified during a study of prognosis after radiotherapy for stage I lung cancer. As for the study in general: Each non-small cell lung cancer patient was deemed medically inoperable. Delivery of radiotherapy was by SBRT in 3 to 5 fractions at a biologically effective dose of at least 100 Gy.

The study amplified the TCR beta CDR3 region from genomic DNA. This amplification was carried out by two rounds of multiplex PCR. During first-round PCR, primers specific to each TRBV and TRBJ gene were used. Using its own MiXCR run on the multiplex PCR reads, TCRdb lists one record per CDR3 protein. This table has around 20,000 distinct CDR3 sequences, less than 70% appearing once. This clonotype was detected ten times or more. Blood draws of roughly 6 milliliters of peripheral blood occurred at each of two time points. Trimming at V came to 5 bases and at J to 1 base, leaving 6 bases not matched to a gene. The CDR3 length is 15 residues. Looked up from germline, CDR1 is KGHSH and CDR2 is LQKENI.

The sample consisted of PBMCs, taken before or after stereotactic body radiation therapy (not recorded which). This sequence was found in a donor of 50 years or more with non-small cell lung cancer. The chain carries TRBV18 and TRBJ2-3; TRBD2 matches at 7 bases. CDR3 sequence reads: CASSIAGDGTDTQYF. CDR3 bases: TGTGCCAGCTCAATCGCGGGAGACGGCACAGATACGCAGTATTTT.